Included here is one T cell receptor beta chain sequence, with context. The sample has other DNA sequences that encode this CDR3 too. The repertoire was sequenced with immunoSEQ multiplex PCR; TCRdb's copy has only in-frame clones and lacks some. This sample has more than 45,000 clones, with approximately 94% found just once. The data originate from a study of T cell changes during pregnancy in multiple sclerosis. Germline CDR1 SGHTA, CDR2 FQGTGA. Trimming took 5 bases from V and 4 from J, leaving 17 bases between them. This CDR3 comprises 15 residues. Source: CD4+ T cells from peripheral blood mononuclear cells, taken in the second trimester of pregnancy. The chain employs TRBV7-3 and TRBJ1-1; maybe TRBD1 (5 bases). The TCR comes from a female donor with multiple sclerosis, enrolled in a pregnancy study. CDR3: CASSLTGGPGTEAFF. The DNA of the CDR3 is TGTGCCAGCAGCCTTACCGGGGGTCCTGGCACTGAAGCTTTCTTT.